A single T cell receptor beta chain is shown here with its context. Trimming left V 3 bases short and J 1 base short, with 16 bases between. In germline, CDR1 is LNHDA, CDR2 SQIVND (reference sequence). The CDR3 extends over 17 amino acids. The assay was immunoSEQ multiplex PCR, and TCRdb's table has in-frame clones only and misses some. The sample includes around 300,000 clones, approximately 86% of them seen just once. This sample is part of a study of cytomegalovirus exposure and HLA in healthy donors. The chain combines TRBV19 with TRBJ1-5; D is perhaps TRBD1 (5 bases). Material for sequencing was PBMCs. This clonotype originated in a man between 25 and 39 years old in good health and CMV-seronegative. CDR3 in amino acids: CASSILQGALSNQPQHF. The CDR3 region has the DNA TGTGCCAGTAGTATCTTGCAGGGTGCTCTAAGCAATCAGCCCCAGCATTTT.